A single sample is the source of the 8 T cell receptor beta chains below, sequenced in a study of control samples from healthy donors and cancer patients. The method was immunoSEQ multiplex PCR; TCRdb's version includes in-frame clones alone and lacks a portion of them. The sample carries around 82,000 clones, around 87% recorded once. The sequenced material came from blood. The receptors were sampled from a man over 45 in good health.

This chain links TRBV4-3 with TRBJ2-3; D not certain. V shed 0 bases and J shed 5 bases, with 3 bases lying between them. Per the germline V gene, CDR1 is LGHNA and CDR2 is YSLEER. CDR3 size: 12 residues. CDR3 residues: CASSQDLDTQYF. In DNA, the CDR3 is TGCGCCAGCAGCCAAGATTTAGATACGCAGTATTTT.

V gene TRBV7-6 combines with J gene TRBJ2-3, with D maybe TRBD2 (6 bases). CDR1 and CDR2 from the germline V gene are SGHVS and FNYEAQ. The germline V and J ends were trimmed by 2 bases and 2 bases, with 11 bases remaining between them. CDR3 length: 15 residues. Written as DNA, the CDR3 is TGTGCCAGCAGCTTAAACGGGGGTTACACAGATACGCAGTATTTT. It yields the protein CASSLNGGYTDTQYF.

This sequence joins TRBV6-6 and TRBJ1-2; 10 bases line up with TRBD1. The CDR3 has 14 amino acids. Germline loops: CDR1 MNHNY, CDR2 SVGAGI (reference sequence). With 6 bases clipped from V and 0 bases from J, the junction kept 1 base outside the gene matches. CDR3: CASRGQGTNYGYTF. In DNA form, the CDR3 reads TGTGCCAGCAGGGGACAGGGGACTAACTATGGCTACACCTTC.

The V gene is TRBV3-1 (or the pseudogene TRBV3-2), the J gene TRBJ2-3; D is uncertain. Germline V gives CDR1 LGHDT, CDR2 YNNKEL (reference sequence). Trimming removed 1 base from V and 5 bases from J, with 13 bases in between. This CDR3 has 15 amino acids. CDR3 coding DNA: TGTGCCAGCAGCCAAGGTAGTTCCCCTGGAGATACGCAGTATTTT. It yields the protein CASSQGSSPGDTQYF.

The CDR3 DNA reads as TGCGCCAGCAGCTGGGGACTAGCGGGAGGAACGCAGTATTTT. Its translation is CASSWGLAGGTQYF. The gene calls are TRBV5-1 and TRBJ2-3, with 15 bases matching TRBD2. Looked up from germline, CDR1 is SGHRS and CDR2 is YFSETQ. The CDR3 has 14 residues. Trimming cost V 3 bases and J 9 bases; bases outside gene matches: 2.

Worth noting for this clone: Mismatch with germline at one junction end may stem from a read error. The CDR3 is CASSYTGTGLFF. The CDR3 region has the DNA TGTGCCAGCAGTTACACGGGGACAGGACTCTTCTTC. The rearrangement links TRBV6-5 to TRBJ1-2, with 8 bases aligning to TRBD1. CDR1 and CDR2 (germline): MNHEY, SVGAGI. The CDR3 totals 12 residues.

J is TRBJ2-1 and V is TRBV7-9; 9 bases fit TRBD2. CDR1 and CDR2 from the germline V gene are SEHNR and FQNEAQ (reference sequence). This CDR3 is built from 16 residues. After removal of 9 bases from V and 4 bases from J, the junction contained 13 bases not matched to a gene. The CDR3 is CASTSREGQNYNEQFF. The DNA of the CDR3 is TGTGCCAGTACCTCGCGGGAGGGCCAAAATTACAATGAGCAGTTCTTC.

The V and J genes are TRBV12-3 or TRBV12-4 and TRBJ1-1, with no clear D. V lost 3 bases to trimming and J lost 5 bases, with 10 bases between them. There are 13 residues in the CDR3. CDR3: CASSFGGQTEAFF. Written as DNA, the CDR3 is TGTGCCAGCAGTTTCGGCGGTCAGACTGAAGCTTTCTTT.